This passage covers 21 T cell receptor beta chains from one sample sequenced in a study of shared clonotypes between healthy human individuals. Sequenced by immunoSEQ multiplex PCR; TCRdb stores in-frame clones only, minus some. The sample lists about 560,000 clones; roughly four fifths were seen once. Sequencing used PBMCs. These receptors came from a woman between 40 and 50 years old in good health. Some clones in this sample may be carry-over from other donors' samples.

This chain connects TRBV9 to TRBJ2-7; perhaps TRBD2 as D (6 bases). The CDR3 runs 15 residues. V was shortened by 0 bases and J by 0 bases, with 10 bases between the two germline ends. Looked up from germline, CDR1 is SGDLS and CDR2 is YYNGEE. The CDR3 bases are TGTGCCAGCAGCGTAGGGGGGGACTTCTCCTACGAGCAGTACTTC. Translated, it gives CASSVGGDFSYEQYF. Supplemented by reference TRBV9 and TRBJ2-7, the full variable domain reads DSGVTQTPKHLITATGQRVTLRCSPRSGDLSVYWYQQSLDQGLQFLIQYYNGEERAKGNILERFSAQQFPDLHSELNLSSLELGDSALYFCASSVGGDFSYEQYFGPGTRLTVT.

Comments on this clone: Just one base apart from a much larger clone, this may be a read error. Other nucleotide sequences in the sample specify the same CDR3. V gene TRBV7-2 combines with J gene TRBJ2-3, with D possibly TRBD2 on 5 matching bases. Germline CDR1 is SGHTA and CDR2 is FQGNSA. V was pared by 3 bases and J by 4 bases, with 11 bases between. This CDR3 is 14 amino acids long. The CDR3 sequence is CASSFLGSSDTQYF. CDR3 coding DNA: TGTGCCAGCAGCTTCCTGGGGAGCTCAGATACGCAGTATTTT.

V is TRBV10-3 and J is TRBJ2-3; 10 bases line up with TRBD2. Germline CDR1 reads ENHRY; CDR2 reads SYGVKD. V lost 11 bases and J lost 1; bases outside the gene matches: 9. There are 15 residues in the CDR3. For the CDR3, the DNA is TGTGCCCTAAGCGGGAGGGCCGGGGGCACAGATACGCAGTATTTT. It encodes CALSGRAGGTDTQYF.

The rearrangement uses TRBV7-9 and TRBJ2-4; 7 bases align to TRBD2. This CDR3 is built from 13 residues. Germline CDR1 reads SEHNR; CDR2 reads FQNEAQ (reference sequence). With V trimmed by 1 base and J by 8 bases, 2 bases remained unmatched. Here the CDR3 reads CASSLGGGDIQYF. In DNA, the CDR3 is TGTGCCAGCAGCTTAGGTGGGGGGGACATTCAGTACTTC.

The rearrangement joins TRBV28 to TRBJ2-4; the D gene is possibly TRBD2 (6 bases). The CDR3 is 15 amino acids. Per the germline V gene, CDR1 is MDHEN and CDR2 is SYDVKM. Trimming shortened V by 3 bases and J by 1 base, and 10 bases separated the two germline ends. The CDR3 coding sequence is TGTGCCAGCAGTTTTGGCGGGACGGCCAAAAACATTCAGTACTTC. Its protein product is CASSFGGTAKNIQYF.

The chain combines TRBV4-2 with TRBJ2-2; 7 bases line up with TRBD2. Germline CDR1 reads LGHNA; CDR2 reads YNFKEQ. The CDR3 loop spans 19 amino acids. After removal of 1 base from V and 5 bases from J, the junction contained 16 bases not matched to a gene. The CDR3 nucleotides are TGTGCCAGCAGCCAAGTGTCCAGCGGGAATGTGTTTGGGACCGGGGAGCTGTTTTTT. Amino acids: CASSQVSSGNVFGTGELFF.

This clone has ten or more counts. This chain links TRBV5-1 with TRBJ2-3; the D gene is possibly TRBD1 (6 bases). CDR1 SGHRS and CDR2 YFSETQ come from the germline V gene. Trimming removed 9 bases at V and 2 bases at J, with 13 bases between. The CDR3 extends over 13 amino acids. The CDR3 region has the DNA TGCGCCACCAACACAGGGCTCACAGATACGCAGTATTTT. Translation: CATNTGLTDTQYF.

Worth noting for this clone: Other DNA sequences in the same sample also yield this CDR3. The chain links TRBV19 to TRBJ2-3; D not certain. Germline assignment: CDR1 LNHDA and CDR2 SQIVND (reference sequence). V gave up 1 base and J gave up 0 bases, with 2 bases separating them. This CDR3 has 13 residues. The chain's CDR3 is CASSIGSTDTQYF. The CDR3 nucleotides are TGTGCCAGTAGTATAGGTAGCACAGATACGCAGTATTTT.

Turning to this clone: A junction boundary mismatches the germline segment, possibly from a read error. The rearrangement links TRBV7-2 to TRBJ2-7, with TRBD2 matching over 9 bases. The CDR3 is 13 residues long. CDR1 and CDR2 from the germline V gene are SGHTA and FQGNSA. CDR3: CASSLAGLSEQYF. The CDR3 coding sequence is TGTGCCAGCAGCCTAGCGGGGCTGAGCGAGCAGTACTTC.

Written as DNA, the CDR3 is TGCGCCAGCAGCTCTCTTCTAGCGGGAGAGCAGTTCTTC. Its protein product is CASSSLLAGEQFF. This chain uses TRBV5-1 with TRBJ2-1, with 9 positions matching TRBD2. The CDR3 is 13 residues long. CDR1 and CDR2 from the germline V gene are SGHRS and YFSETQ. The V and J ends lost 3 bases and 10 bases, in that order; junction bases with no gene match: 5.

The chain employs TRBV28 and TRBJ2-7, with TRBD2 identical over 7 bases. V lost 3 bases, J lost 3 bases, and 8 bases stayed unmatched. The CDR3 loop spans 15 amino acids. From germline, CDR1 is MDHEN and CDR2 SYDVKM. The CDR3 region has the DNA TGTGCCAGCAGTTTCCTCGCAGCGGGAAGCTACGAGCAGTACTTC. This codes for CASSFLAAGSYEQYF.

The chain employs TRBV11-1 and TRBJ2-7, with 7 bases fitting TRBD1. This CDR3 is built from 12 residues. The germline V gene has CDR1 SGHAT and CDR2 FQDESV (reference sequence). V gave up 5 bases and J gave up 6 bases; unmatched junction bases: 4. The chain's CDR3 is CASSPGTVEQYF. In DNA form, the CDR3 reads TGTGCCAGCAGCCCCGGGACAGTCGAGCAGTACTTC. Drawing the rest from reference TRBV11-1 and TRBJ2-7, the complete variable domain is EAEVAQSPRYKITEKSQAVAFWCDPISGHATLYWYRQILGQGPELLVQFQDESVVDDSQLPKDRFSAERLKGVDSTLKIQPAELGDSAMYLCASSPGTVEQYFGPGTRLTVT.

V and J are TRBV9 and TRBJ2-7, with D unclear. The CDR3 has 14 residues. Trimming left V 0 bases short and J 0 bases short, with 7 bases between. Germline V gives CDR1 SGDLS, CDR2 YYNGEE. The CDR3: CASSVVASSYEQYF. DNA of the CDR3: TGTGCCAGCAGCGTAGTTGCTAGCTCCTACGAGCAGTACTTC.

This chain uses TRBV4-2 with TRBJ1-1; D gene uncertain. Germline loops: CDR1 LGHNA, CDR2 YNFKEQ. The CDR3 is 15 residues long. Trimming cost V 6 bases and J 1 base, with 15 bases left between them. The DNA of the CDR3 is TGTGCCAGCAGGAGAGCGGACCGGGGGAACACTGAAGCTTTCTTT. Residues: CASRRADRGNTEAFF.

Concerning this clone: This is likely an artifact of a read error, given a far larger clone one base away. The sample contains more than one DNA sequence encoding this CDR3. In nucleotides, the CDR3 is TGTGCCAGCAGCTTACGGGGCAATCAGCCCCAGCATTTT. Translated, it gives CASSLRGNQPQHF. The V call is TRBV7-2, the J call TRBJ1-5; D not resolved. Germline assignment: CDR1 SGHTA and CDR2 FQGNSA. This CDR3 has 13 residues. Trimming pared 2 bases from V and 2 bases from J, leaving 4 bases between.

V gene TRBV27 combines with J gene TRBJ1-3, with D possibly being TRBD1 (6 bases). Trimming stripped 3 bases from V and 2 bases from J, with 8 bases between. The CDR3 runs to 14 residues. CDR1 is MNHEY, CDR2 SMNVEV, per germline (reference sequence). The CDR3 DNA reads TGTGCCAGCAGTTTCGCAGGGGCTGGAAACACCATATATTTT. Translating it yields CASSFAGAGNTIYF.

The chain joins TRBV5-4 to TRBJ2-1; 11 bases are a match to TRBD2. The germline V gene encodes CDR1 SGHNT and CDR2 YYREEE (reference sequence). The length of the CDR3 is 15 residues. The J segment lost 7 bases and the V segment lost 3 bases, leaving 6 bases of the junction unmatched. This CDR3 is CASSSGLADLNEQFF. The CDR3 DNA is TGTGCCAGCAGCTCGGGACTAGCGGACCTTAATGAGCAGTTCTTC.

This clone was counted a few times. The J gene is TRBJ1-2, the V gene TRBV4-1; perhaps TRBD1 as D (6 bases). Germline loops: CDR1 MGHRA, CDR2 YSYEKL. The length of the CDR3 is 15 residues. Trimming removed 0 bases at V and 4 bases at J, with 12 bases between. The CDR3 reads CASSQDGDNPYGYTF. Written as DNA, the CDR3 is TGCGCCAGCAGCCAAGATGGGGACAACCCCTATGGCTACACCTTC.

The V gene is TRBV29-1, the J gene TRBJ2-2, with D unclear. Germline assignment: CDR1 SQVTM and CDR2 ANQGSEA. CDR3 length equals 14 residues. Trimming left V 7 bases short and J 0 bases short, with 12 bases between. The CDR3 reads CSASGVSNTGELFF. In nucleotides, the CDR3 is TGCAGCGCAAGTGGAGTCTCGAACACCGGGGAGCTGTTTTTT.

This chain joins TRBV19 and TRBJ1-1; perhaps TRBD1 as D (5 bases). V was clipped by 3 bases and J by 5 bases, with 19 bases between them. This CDR3 region has 16 residues. The germline gives CDR1 LNHDA, CDR2 SQIVND (reference sequence). CDR3 residues: CASSIAEGIRGTEAFF. As DNA, the CDR3 is TGTGCCAGTAGTATTGCGGAAGGGATTAGGGGAACTGAAGCTTTCTTT.

This clone was counted a few times. The chain combines TRBV19 with TRBJ2-2, with D hard to call. This CDR3 is built from 15 residues. V was pared by 2 bases and J by 1 base, with 8 bases between. The germline gives CDR1 LNHDA, CDR2 SQIVND (reference sequence). The CDR3 spells CASSIMAKNTGELFF. CDR3 bases: TGTGCCAGTAGTATAATGGCCAAGAACACCGGGGAGCTGTTTTTT.